Presented here are 30 T cell receptor beta chains from one specimen sequenced in a study of T cells in Graves' hyperthyroidism and ophthalmopathy. What was amplified from RNA transcripts were TCR beta CDR3 regions. HTBI primers drove first-round RT-PCR of the TCR CDR3. TCRdb ran MiXCR on the multiplex PCR reads and lists one entry per CDR3 protein. Among about 480,000 distinct CDR3 sequences, 20% to 25% were seen once, and the ten largest hold 45% to 55%. Sequenced input: blood. Receptors were obtained from a woman in her 70s with Graves' ophthalmopathy.

The CDR3 sequence is CASSLDGTSKFDEQFF. In DNA, the CDR3 is TGTGCCAGCAGCTTGGACGGGACTAGTAAGTTCGATGAGCAGTTCTTC. The V call is TRBV7-9, the J call TRBJ2-1; TRBD2 matches 8 bases. Germline CDR1 is SEHNR and CDR2 is FQNEAQ (reference sequence). J was trimmed by 8 bases and V by 3 bases; bases with no gene match: 12. This CDR3 spans 16 amino acids.

The rearrangement joins TRBV5-6 to TRBJ2-1; D unresolved. CDR1 is SGHDT and CDR2 is YYEEEE in the germline V gene. This CDR3 region has 16 residues. V was shortened by 4 bases and J by 4 bases, with 18 bases between the two germline ends. Written as DNA, the CDR3 is TGTGCCAGCAGCCGCCCTACCTCAACAGCATACAATGAGCAGTTCTTC. It encodes CASSRPTSTAYNEQFF.

This clonotype was counted ten times or more. The DNA of the CDR3 is TGTGCCAGCAGTGAGGGGGTCTACGAGCAGTACTTC. It specifies CASSEGVYEQYF. The chain uses TRBV2 and TRBJ2-7; D possibly matches TRBD1 or TRBD2 (5 bases each). CDR3 length: 12 amino acids. The V end lost 3 bases, the J end lost 3 bases, and 6 bases lay between the germline ends. Germline CDR1 SNHLY, CDR2 FYNNEI.

About this clonotype: A read error may be the cause here, since a much bigger clone is one base away. This chain uses TRBV12-3 or TRBV12-4 with TRBJ2-1; 13 nucleotides agree with TRBD2. The CDR3 loop spans 17 amino acids. With 8 bases clipped from V and 6 bases from J, the junction kept 13 bases outside the gene matches. The CDR3 is CASVGLAGAVGCNEQFF. The CDR3 DNA is TGTGCCAGCGTAGGACTAGCGGGAGCGGTTGGCTGCAATGAGCAGTTCTTC.

This clonotype was detected once. The chain recombines TRBV10-3 with TRBJ2-2, with 11 bases identical to TRBD2. The CDR3 runs 16 residues. J lost 7 bases, V lost 3 bases, and 7 bases had no gene match. Looked up from germline, CDR1 is ENHRY and CDR2 is SYGVKD. This chain's CDR3 is CAISDYTSGSGGELFF. DNA of the CDR3: TGTGCCATCAGTGATTACACTAGCGGGAGCGGCGGGGAGCTGTTTTTT.

This clonotype was seen more than once but under ten times. The chain uses TRBV9 and TRBJ2-3; D is unclear. Deletions cut 0 bases from V and 4 bases from J, with 12 bases between. This CDR3 is 15 amino acids long. From germline, CDR1 is SGDLS and CDR2 YYNGEE. In DNA form, the CDR3 reads TGTGCCAGCAGCGTAGAATTCCGGGTGGCAGATACGCAGTATTTT. Encoded protein: CASSVEFRVADTQYF.

In its sample, this clonotype was seen a few times. The chain couples TRBV30 to TRBJ1-2; D is unclear. CDR1 is GTSNPN, CDR2 SVGIG, per germline (reference sequence). The CDR3 has 13 amino acids. The ends were cut back, 2 bases at V and 6 bases at J, with 13 bases in the middle. CDR3 coding DNA: TGTGCCTGGAGTTTATACGGGAGGGATGGCTACACCTTC. Amino acid sequence: CAWSLYGRDGYTF.

The table lists this clonotype with many counts. This chain connects TRBV11-2 to TRBJ2-5; D unclear. With 5 bases removed from V and 7 bases from J, the gap between germline ends came to 8 bases. The CDR3 covers 11 residues. Per the germline V gene, CDR1 is SGHAT and CDR2 is FQNNGV. CDR3 coding DNA: TGTGCCAGCAGCGCCGGCTGGACCCAGTACTTC. It translates to CASSAGWTQYF.

The J gene is TRBJ2-7, the V gene TRBV3-1; 7 bases line up with TRBD1. The J segment lost 7 bases and the V segment lost 4 bases, leaving 22 bases of the junction unmatched. Germline values: CDR1 LGHDT, CDR2 YNNKEL (reference sequence). CDR3 length equals 18 residues. The CDR3, as DNA: TGTGCCAGCAGCCCCCCGGACAGGTGGCACCTCTATTCGAGAGAGCAGTACTTC. This encodes CASSPPDRWHLYSREQYF.

This clonotype occurred a few times. The CDR3 region is CASSHPLAPDTQYF. CDR3 bases: TGTGCCAGCAGCCACCCCTTGGCCCCCGATACGCAGTATTTT. The chain carries TRBV7-3 and TRBJ2-3; D gene uncertain. Per germline, CDR1 SGHTA and CDR2 FQGTGA. Trimming took 5 bases from V and 6 from J, leaving 15 bases between them. The CDR3 is 14 residues long.

The chain has TRBV7-2 and TRBJ2-1; tentative D call: TRBD2 (5 bases). The V and J ends lost 5 bases and 4 bases respectively, with 21 bases between them. Germline V lookup: CDR1 SGHTA, CDR2 FQGNSA. The length of the CDR3 is 17 residues. In DNA, the CDR3 is TGTGCCAGCAGCCTACTCCGGACTCCACGAATGTACAATGAGCAGTTCTTC. Residues: CASSLLRTPRMYNEQFF.

This clonotype was seen more than once but under ten times. CDR3 in amino acids: CASSSGGAGGNTIYF. CDR3 coding DNA: TGTGCCAGCAGTTCAGGGGGCGCGGGGGGAAACACCATATATTTT. The chain is built from TRBV28 and TRBJ1-3; 8 bases match TRBD1. The CDR3 covers 15 residues. V trimming: 4 bases; J trimming: 4 bases; junction bases outside the gene matches: 6. Germline V lookup: CDR1 MDHEN, CDR2 SYDVKM.

In its sample, this clonotype was seen a few times. The chain uses TRBV20-1 and TRBJ1-2; TRBD1 might be the D (6 bases). The CDR3 is 13 residues long. Between the trimmed V and J ends, which lost 4 bases and 2 bases, there was a span of 11 bases. Germline V gene lookup returns CDR1 DFQATT and CDR2 SNEGSKA (reference sequence). The CDR3 here is CSANQGGNYGYTF. Written as DNA, the CDR3 is TGCAGTGCTAATCAAGGGGGGAACTATGGCTACACCTTC.

This rearrangement joins TRBV30 to TRBJ1-1; no clear D. Per germline, CDR1 GTSNPN and CDR2 SVGIG (reference sequence). V lost 0 bases to trimming and J lost 7 bases, with 18 bases between them. The CDR3 runs to 15 residues. The CDR3 spells CAWSVPPGPVSEAFF. CDR3 DNA: TGTGCCTGGAGTGTTCCCCCGGGTCCAGTAAGTGAAGCTTTCTTT.

CDR3 protein: CSTMRGRNYGYTF. As DNA, the CDR3 is TGCAGTACGATGAGGGGCCGTAACTATGGCTACACCTTC. The V call is TRBV20-1, the J call TRBJ1-2, with D tentatively TRBD1 (5 bases). Deletions cut 8 bases from V and 1 base from J, with 14 bases between. The CDR3 spans 13 residues. From germline, CDR1 is DFQATT and CDR2 SNEGSKA (reference sequence).

This clonotype was seen only once. The chain has TRBV27 and TRBJ2-1; D uncertain. The V gene's germline CDR1 is MNHEY and CDR2 SMNVEV (reference sequence). The CDR3 has 16 residues. V lost 5 bases to trimming and J lost 1 base, with 15 bases between them. DNA of the CDR3: TGTGCCAGCAGTGCCCCCAAGGGCCGTTCCTACAATGAGCAGTTCTTC. It encodes CASSAPKGRSYNEQFF.

This clonotype was seen only a few times. V usage is TRBV9 and J usage is TRBJ2-5, with D tentatively TRBD2 (6 bases). The CDR3 has 15 residues. Trimming left V 0 bases short and J 4 bases short, with 13 bases between. Germline assignment: CDR1 SGDLS and CDR2 YYNGEE. CDR3 nucleotides: TGTGCCAGCAGCGTAGTTGCGGAAGCGGGAGAGACCCAGTACTTC. Amino acids: CASSVVAEAGETQYF.

This clonotype appeared a few times. The CDR3 region is CASSLKLYYEQYF. For the CDR3, the DNA is TGTGCCAGCAGTCTCAAGCTTTACTACGAGCAGTACTTC. The chain links TRBV28 to TRBJ2-7; D not certain. CDR1 MDHEN and CDR2 SYDVKM come from the germline V gene. The CDR3 has 13 residues. Trimming left V 5 bases short and J 3 bases short, with 11 bases between.

The CDR3 loop is CASSSDRGGTNEQFF. In nucleotides, the CDR3 is TGTGCCAGCAGCTCTGACAGGGGGGGAACCAATGAGCAGTTCTTC. V and J are TRBV7-3 and TRBJ2-1; 9 nucleotides agree with TRBD1. The CDR3 extends over 15 amino acids. Germline V gene sequence: CDR1 SGHTA, CDR2 FQGTGA. J gave up 6 bases and V 4 bases, and 7 bases lay outside the gene matches. The entire variable domain, with the rest obtained from reference TRBV7-3 and TRBJ2-1, is as follows: GAGVSQTPSNKVTEKGKYVELRCDPISGHTALYWYRQSLGQGPEFLIYFQGTGAADDSGLPNDRFFAVRPEGSVSTLKIQRTERGDSAVYLCASSSDRGGTNEQFFGPGTRLTVL.

The rearrangement joins TRBV7-3 to TRBJ2-5; D possibly corresponds to TRBD2 (5 bases). CDR3 length: 15 residues. V lost 5 bases to trimming and J lost 1 base, with 14 bases between them. Germline values: CDR1 SGHTA, CDR2 FQGTGA. The CDR3, as DNA: TGTGCCAGCAGCCTCATGAGAGGGCCCCAAGAGACCCAGTACTTC. Its translation: CASSLMRGPQETQYF.

The V and J genes are TRBV19 and TRBJ2-1; D perhaps matches TRBD2 (6 bases). CDR3 length: 16 amino acids. Trimming cost V 5 bases and J 1 base, with 15 bases left between them. CDR1 is LNHDA, CDR2 SQIVND, per germline (reference sequence). CDR3 sequence (DNA): TGTGCCAGTAGTGTACTTGCGGGACTTTCCTACAATGAGCAGTTCTTC. Its protein is CASSVLAGLSYNEQFF.

This clonotype was detected once. CDR3 amino acids: CAISKTPGAEAFF. The DNA of the CDR3 is TGTGCCATCAGTAAGACCCCCGGGGCTGAAGCTTTCTTT. The chain links TRBV10-3 to TRBJ1-1; D is undetermined. There are 13 residues in the CDR3. The germline gives CDR1 ENHRY, CDR2 SYGVKD. V was clipped by 5 bases and J by 6 bases, with 13 bases between them.

This clonotype was counted many times. The rearrangement joins TRBV12-3 or TRBV12-4 to TRBJ1-1; TRBD1 aligns across 9 bases. V was pared by 3 bases and J by 10 bases, with 3 bases of the junction left unmatched. This CDR3 is built from 12 residues. The CDR3 DNA reads TGTGCCAGCAGTTTGGGACAGGGTGGAGCTTTCTTT. This translates into CASSLGQGGAFF.

This clonotype was seen repeatedly, ten times or more. J is TRBJ2-5 and V is TRBV18, with a possible D match to TRBD2 (5 bases). Germline CDR1 and CDR2: KGHSH and LQKENI. Trimming pared 4 bases from V and 2 bases from J, leaving 8 bases between. The CDR3 length is 13 residues. CDR3: CASSRERQETQYF. The CDR3 nucleotides are TGTGCCAGCTCACGGGAGAGACAAGAGACCCAGTACTTC.

The sample holds a few counts of this clonotype. The chain recombines TRBV20-1 with TRBJ2-1; 7 bases align to TRBD2. Germline loops: CDR1 DFQATT, CDR2 SNEGSKA (reference sequence). The CDR3 has 15 amino acids. V was clipped by 0 bases and J by 4 bases; unmatched bases: 6. DNA for the CDR3: TGCAGTGCTAGAGATCTTCTAGCGGATTACAATGAGCAGTTCTTC. Its protein is CSARDLLADYNEQFF.

V gene TRBV18 combines with J gene TRBJ1-1, with D hard to call. The CDR3 is made up of 14 amino acids. The germline V gene encodes CDR1 KGHSH and CDR2 LQKENI. Trimming left V 1 base short and J 10 bases short, with 16 bases between. This CDR3 is CASSPLNPEGRAFF. The CDR3 nucleotides read TGTGCCAGCTCACCACTGAATCCGGAGGGTCGAGCTTTCTTT.

This clonotype was observed once. Sequence at one end of the junction differs from germline and may be a read error. The genes are TRBV3-1 and TRBJ2-1; a possible D gene is TRBD2 (5 bases). The CDR3 loop spans 12 amino acids. From germline, CDR1 is LGHDT and CDR2 YNNKEL (reference sequence). The CDR3 loop reads CASSEIGNGQFF. DNA of the CDR3: TGTGCCAGCAGCGAAATCGGGAATGGGCAGTTCTTC.

This clonotype appeared a few times. The chain recombines TRBV7-8 with TRBJ2-1, with 12 bases matching TRBD2. Trimming removed 2 bases from V and 0 bases from J; junction bases left unmatched: 20. CDR3 length equals 23 residues. CDR1 is SGHVS and CDR2 is FQNEAQ in the germline V gene. CDR3 coding DNA: TGTGCCAGCAGCTTACCCCGGGACAGGGTGGGTCTAGCGGGAGGGAACTCCTACAATGAGCAGTTCTTC. This codes for CASSLPRDRVGLAGGNSYNEQFF.

This clonotype was counted many times. V and J are TRBV2 and TRBJ1-6; D may be TRBD1 (6 bases). Trimming shortened V by 9 bases and J by 9 bases, and 15 bases separated the two germline ends. CDR3 length: 13 residues. Germline assignment: CDR1 SNHLY and CDR2 FYNNEI. The CDR3 here is CASEGVRSSPLHF. For the CDR3, the DNA is TGTGCCAGTGAGGGGGTGAGGAGTTCACCCCTCCACTTT.

The chain joins TRBV24-1 to TRBJ2-7, with TRBD1 identical over 7 bases. This CDR3 region has 13 residues. The junction had 9 bases not matched to a gene; V was cut back by 5 bases and J by 9 bases. Germline CDR1 reads KGHDR; CDR2 reads SFDVKD. The CDR3 DNA reads as TGTGCCACCAGTGTACCCGGGACAGATCGGCAGTACTTC. It codes for CATSVPGTDRQYF.